These 8 T cell receptor beta chains share one sample of origin, sequenced in a study of CD8+ T cells in alopecia areata. In each case, RNA was isolated and then reverse transcribed into cDNA as the sequencing template. The protocol was immunoSEQ multiplex PCR, while the TCRdb copy is restricted to in-frame clones and leaves out a portion. Among 150,000 to 200,000 clones, 50% to 60% were seen once, and the ten largest hold roughly 15%. This specimen was CD4+ T cells sorted from blood, taken at week 0. These receptor sequences come from a human donor with alopecia areata.

As for this clone: The same CDR3 can be traced to other DNA sequences in this sample. The chain carries TRBV29-1 and TRBJ2-1; the D is unclear. The CDR3 spans 13 residues. CDR1 and CDR2 (germline): SQVTM, ANQGSEA. V was pared by 3 bases and J by 2 bases, with 8 bases between. DNA for the CDR3: TGCAGCGTTGAGGCAGTAGCCTACAATGAGCAGTTCTTC. Protein: CSVEAVAYNEQFF.

This clone was detected only once. The chain uses TRBV19 and TRBJ2-7, with 7 nucleotides matching TRBD2. CDR3 length: 12 amino acids. The junction had 7 bases not matched to a gene; V was cut back by 9 bases and J by 5 bases. CDR1 and CDR2 (germline): LNHDA, SQIVND (reference sequence). CDR3 DNA: TGTGCCAGCGCGGGGGTATTGGACGAGCAGTACTTC. Its translation is CASAGVLDEQYF.

V is TRBV30 and J is TRBJ2-7, with D possibly matching TRBD2 (5 bases). The CDR3 runs to 15 residues. Germline CDR1 is GTSNPN and CDR2 is SVGIG (reference sequence). V lost 3 bases and J lost 0, with 15 bases in between. The CDR3 sequence is CAWRGGARSSYEQYF. The CDR3 DNA reads TGTGCCTGGAGAGGAGGAGCTAGGAGCTCCTACGAGCAGTACTTC.

This CDR3 is CASSARQGNQPQHF. CDR3 nucleotide sequence: TGTGCCAGCAGTGCGCGACAGGGTAATCAGCCCCAGCATTTT. The chain links TRBV2 to TRBJ1-5; the match to TRBD1 covers 7 bases. Germline V gene lookup returns CDR1 SNHLY and CDR2 FYNNEI. CDR3 length: 14 residues. The J segment lost 4 bases and the V segment lost 4 bases, leaving 4 bases of the junction unmatched.

This clone turned up a few times. CDR3 sequence: CASSRTGFNQPQHF. In DNA, the CDR3 is TGTGCCAGCAGCCGGACAGGGTTCAATCAGCCCCAGCATTTT. V usage is TRBV7-9 and J usage is TRBJ1-5; TRBD1 matches at 8 bases. The CDR3 is 14 residues long. Germline values: CDR1 SEHNR, CDR2 FQNEAQ (reference sequence). The V and J ends lost 5 bases and 3 bases, in that order; junction bases with no gene match: 3.

The CDR3 is CAWSSTGGSNEKLFF. The CDR3 DNA sequence: TGTGCCTGGAGTAGTACCGGGGGCAGTAATGAAAAACTGTTTTTT. The gene calls are TRBV30 and TRBJ1-4, with D tentatively TRBD1 (6 bases). V lost 2 bases to trimming and J lost 4 bases, with 14 bases between them. Looked up from germline, CDR1 is GTSNPN and CDR2 is SVGIG (reference sequence). The CDR3 extends over 15 amino acids.

V and J are TRBV7-8 and TRBJ2-7; D not resolved. CDR1 and CDR2 (germline): SGHVS, FQNEAQ. The CDR3 is 13 residues long. V shed 5 bases and J shed 3 bases, with 11 bases lying between them. CDR3 in DNA: TGTGCCAGCAGCCTCGAGCGCCTCTACGAGCAGTACTTC. Its protein is CASSLERLYEQYF. The full variable domain, rest sourced from reference TRBV7-8 and TRBJ2-7, is GAGVSQSPRYKVAKRGQDVALRCDPISGHVSLFWYQQALGQGPEFLTYFQNEAQLDKSGLPSDRFFAERPEGSVSTLKIQRTQQEDSAVYLCASSLERLYEQYFGPGTRLTVT.

This clone was observed many times. This chain joins TRBV6-1 and TRBJ1-4; D call uncertain. V was pared by 2 bases and J by 11 bases, with 18 bases between. The CDR3 consists of 15 residues. From germline, CDR1 is MNHNS and CDR2 SASEGT. The CDR3 bases are TGTGCCAGCAGTGAACCCAACCGGGAGCTGGGGAAACTGTTTTTT. Its translation is CASSEPNRELGKLFF.